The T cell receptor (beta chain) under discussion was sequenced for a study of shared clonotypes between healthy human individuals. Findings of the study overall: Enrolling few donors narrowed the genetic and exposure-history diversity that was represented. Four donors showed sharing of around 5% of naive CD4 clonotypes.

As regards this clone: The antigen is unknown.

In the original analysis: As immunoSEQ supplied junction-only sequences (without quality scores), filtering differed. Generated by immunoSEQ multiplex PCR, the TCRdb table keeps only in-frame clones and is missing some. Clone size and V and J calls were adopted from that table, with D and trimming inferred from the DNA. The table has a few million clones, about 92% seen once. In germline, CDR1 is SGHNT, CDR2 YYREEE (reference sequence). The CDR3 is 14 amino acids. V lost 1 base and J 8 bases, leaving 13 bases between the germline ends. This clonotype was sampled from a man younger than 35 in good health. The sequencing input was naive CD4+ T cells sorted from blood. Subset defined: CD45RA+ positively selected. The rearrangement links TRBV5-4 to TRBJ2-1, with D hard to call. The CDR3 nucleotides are TGTGCCAGCAGCTTGTTAGAAGCTCGGCATGAGCAGTTCTTC. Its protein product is CASSLLEARHEQFF.